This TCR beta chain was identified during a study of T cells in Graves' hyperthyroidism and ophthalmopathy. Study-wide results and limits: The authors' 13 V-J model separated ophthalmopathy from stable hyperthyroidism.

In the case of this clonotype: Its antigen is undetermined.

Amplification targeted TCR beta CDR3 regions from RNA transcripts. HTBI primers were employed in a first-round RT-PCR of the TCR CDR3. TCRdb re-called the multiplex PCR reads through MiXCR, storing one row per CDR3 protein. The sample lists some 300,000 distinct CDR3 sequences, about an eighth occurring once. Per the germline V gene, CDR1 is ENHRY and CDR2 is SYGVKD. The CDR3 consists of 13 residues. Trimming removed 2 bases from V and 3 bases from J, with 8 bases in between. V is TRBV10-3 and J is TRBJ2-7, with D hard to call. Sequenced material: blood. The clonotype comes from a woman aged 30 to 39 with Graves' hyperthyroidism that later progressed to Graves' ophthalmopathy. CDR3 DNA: TGTGCCATCAGTGAGAAACAGCTCTACGAGCAGTACTTC. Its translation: CAISEKQLYEQYF.